This TCR beta chain was sequenced in a study of T cells in Graves' hyperthyroidism and ophthalmopathy. Study summary: Peripheral blood was taken when the disease was first diagnosed, before any treatment began.

The germline gives CDR1 LNHDA, CDR2 SQIVND (reference sequence). Trimming took off 6 bases at V and 0 bases at J, with 15 bases between the two ends. The CDR3 length is 15 residues. Points on this clonotype: As yet, its antigen is unknown.

Study results and caveats: Most clonotypes that expanded in the thyroid above 0.001 also showed up in blood. The model made its ophthalmopathy prediction, and onset followed a median approximately six months later.

Amplification yielded TCR beta CDR3 regions, with RNA transcripts as the source. The study used the HTBI primer set for a first-round RT-PCR of the TCR CDR3. One entry per CDR3 protein, called by TCRdb with MiXCR from the multiplex PCR reads. The sample shows approximately 640,000 distinct CDR3 sequences, about a sixth of them seen only once. Specimen: blood. The clonotype was recovered from a woman younger than 45 with Graves' hyperthyroidism. The chain links TRBV19 to TRBJ2-7, with D possibly being TRBD2 (6 bases). The CDR3 here is CASRPSGRSSYEQYF. The CDR3 nucleotides are TGTGCCAGTAGGCCGAGCGGGCGAAGCTCCTACGAGCAGTACTTC.